A single sample is the source of the 29 T cell receptor beta chains below, sequenced in a study of cytomegalovirus exposure and HLA in healthy donors. 60 Vbeta and 13 Jbeta primers were used in PCR. Sequencing was performed with immunoSEQ multiplex PCR; in TCRdb, only in-frame clones are kept and a portion is missing. Here the sample spans some 140,000 clones, around 82% being singletons. Sequencing was carried out using PBMCs. The source of these receptors is a woman aged 40 to 50 in good health and CMV-seropositive.

The J gene is TRBJ2-6, the V gene TRBV6-1; TRBD2 matches 9 bases. The CDR3 has 19 amino acids. The germline CDR1 and CDR2 sequences are MNHNS and SASEGT. V shed 2 bases and J 2 bases; nucleotides not matched to a gene: 10. The CDR3 spells CASSESGRSFMTGANVLTF. CDR3 bases: TGTGCCAGCAGTGAAAGCGGGAGGAGCTTTATGACTGGGGCCAACGTCCTGACTTTC.

Only a few counts were recorded for this clone. In DNA form, the CDR3 reads TGTGCCAGCAGTTACGACGCGGGGGGCAATGAGCAGTTCTTC. Encoded protein: CASSYDAGGNEQFF. The gene calls are TRBV6-5 and TRBJ2-1; the match to TRBD2 covers 8 bases. The CDR3 length is 14 residues. The germline CDR1 and CDR2 sequences are MNHEY and SVGAGI. J lost 6 bases, V lost 2 bases, and 3 bases had no gene match.

This clone has ten or more counts. The chain uses TRBV30 and TRBJ1-5, with unresolved D. Germline CDR1 reads GTSNPN; CDR2 reads SVGIG (reference sequence). V gave up 2 bases and J gave up 6 bases, with 20 bases separating them. The CDR3 loop spans 16 amino acids. The CDR3 sequence: CAWSPPAVLGGQPQHF. The DNA of the CDR3 is TGTGCCTGGAGTCCCCCAGCAGTTCTAGGAGGTCAGCCCCAGCATTTT.

The rearrangement joins TRBV27 to TRBJ1-4, with unresolved D. The V gene lost 6 bases and the J gene lost 0 bases, with 11 bases spanning the gap. The CDR3 is made up of 15 amino acids. The germline V gene encodes CDR1 MNHEY and CDR2 SMNVEV (reference sequence). CDR3 protein: CASSRGRATNEKLFF. As DNA, the CDR3 is TGTGCCAGCAGCCGAGGGCGTGCAACTAATGAAAAACTGTTTTTT.

This clone appeared a few times. The rearrangement links TRBV5-4 to TRBJ1-2, with D tentatively TRBD1 (5 bases). The length of the CDR3 is 14 residues. The V and J ends lost 4 bases and 7 bases respectively, with 17 bases between them. The germline CDR1 and CDR2 sequences are SGHNT and YYREEE (reference sequence). The CDR3 here is CASSVSGRRGGYTF. Here the CDR3 DNA reads TGTGCCAGCAGCGTATCAGGGAGGCGGGGTGGCTACACCTTC.

This chain joins TRBV7-9 and TRBJ1-1; perhaps TRBD1 as D (6 bases). This CDR3 contains 11 residues. Germline values: CDR1 SEHNR, CDR2 FQNEAQ (reference sequence). V was cut by 3 bases and J by 12 bases, with 11 bases left in between. DNA for the CDR3: TGTGCCAGCAGCTTGGGGGCGCGGACTTTCTTT. Translating gives CASSLGARTFF.

This clone has only a few counts. The V and J genes are TRBV5-1 and TRBJ2-7; the D gene is possibly TRBD1 (5 bases). CDR3 size: 15 residues. Germline loops: CDR1 SGHRS, CDR2 YFSETQ. Between the trimmed V and J ends, which lost 0 bases and 5 bases, there was a span of 15 bases. CDR3 DNA: TGCGCCAGCAGCTTGGGGGTAGGGGTGATGAACGAGCAGTACTTC. Translation gives CASSLGVGVMNEQYF.

This clone was counted a single time. CDR3 DNA sequence: TGCGCCAGCACCCTAGCGGGAGGGCCGGGTGAGCAGTTCTTC. This encodes CASTLAGGPGEQFF. The rearrangement uses TRBV5-1 and TRBJ2-1; 12 bases are a match to TRBD2. V lost 6 bases to trimming and J lost 9 bases; unmatched junction nucleotides: 7. CDR3 length: 14 residues. The V gene's germline CDR1 is SGHRS and CDR2 YFSETQ.

This clone was observed a single time. The CDR3, as DNA: TGTGCCAGCAGCCAAACCCCGACAGGTGGCATTGCGCAGTACTTC. This sequence encodes CASSQTPTGGIAQYF. The rearrangement uses TRBV4-2 and TRBJ2-7; TRBD1 is a possible D gene (6 bases). There are 15 residues in the CDR3. Germline CDR1 reads LGHNA; CDR2 reads YNFKEQ. V was trimmed by 2 bases and J by 9 bases, leaving 20 bases between them.

This chain uses TRBV5-6 with TRBJ2-6; no firm D call. V lost 2 bases and J 0 bases, leaving 6 bases between the germline ends. CDR3 length equals 15 residues. Germline-derived CDR1 and CDR2 are SGHDT and YYEEEE. This CDR3 reads CASSFQSSGANVLTF. The CDR3 nucleotides read TGTGCCAGCAGCTTCCAGTCCTCTGGGGCCAACGTCCTGACTTTC. The full variable domain, completed using reference TRBV5-6 and TRBJ2-6, is DAGVTQSPTHLIKTRGQQVTLRCSPKSGHDTVSWYQQALGQGPQFIFQYYEEEERQRGNFPDRFSGHQFPNYSSELNVNALLLGDSALYLCASSFQSSGANVLTFGAGSRLTVL.

The rearrangement links TRBV7-8 to TRBJ1-1, with 8 positions matching TRBD1. CDR3 length: 15 amino acids. With V trimmed by 5 bases and J by 7 bases, 12 bases remained unmatched. CDR1 is SGHVS, CDR2 FQNEAQ, per germline. The CDR3 DNA reads as TGTGCCAGCAGCGCGTACAGGGGGTCTAAGATTGAAGCTTTCTTT. It encodes CASSAYRGSKIEAFF. Variable domain in full (rest from reference TRBV7-8 and TRBJ1-1): GAGVSQSPRYKVAKRGQDVALRCDPISGHVSLFWYQQALGQGPEFLTYFQNEAQLDKSGLPSDRFFAERPEGSVSTLKIQRTQQEDSAVYLCASSAYRGSKIEAFFGQGTRLTVV.

This sequence joins TRBV18 and TRBJ2-3; tentative D call: TRBD2 (6 bases). Germline V CDR1 and CDR2: KGHSH, LQKENI. V was shortened by 3 bases and J by 0 bases, with 16 bases between the two germline ends. This CDR3 comprises 17 residues. The CDR3 here is CASSPASVLSSTDTQYF. Written as DNA, the CDR3 is TGTGCCAGCTCACCGGCTAGCGTCCTTTCTAGCACAGATACGCAGTATTTT.

The V call is TRBV2, the J call TRBJ2-5; D unresolved. The end of the DNA aligns better with TRBJ2-7, so the J call may be wrong. Germline V CDR1 and CDR2: SNHLY, FYNNEI. The CDR3 has 13 amino acids. CDR3 nucleotide sequence: TGTGCCAGCAGTGAAAGACTCACCCACGAGCAGTACTTC. As protein: CASSERLTHEQYF.

The J gene is TRBJ1-5, the V gene TRBV30, with 7 bases identical to TRBD1. The CDR3 has 13 residues. Germline lookup yields CDR1 GTSNPN and CDR2 SVGIG (reference sequence). Trimming at V came to 2 bases and at J to 6 bases, leaving 4 bases not matched to a gene. This chain's CDR3 is CAWSRTGGQPQHF. DNA for the CDR3: TGTGCCTGGAGTCGGACAGGAGGTCAGCCCCAGCATTTT.

The chain is built from TRBV6-1 and TRBJ2-1; 12 bases map to TRBD2. Germline-derived CDR1 and CDR2 are MNHNS and SASEGT. With 6 bases clipped from V and 3 bases from J, the junction kept 3 bases outside the gene matches. The CDR3 covers 15 residues. CDR3 in amino acids: CASSTTSGSYNEQFF. As DNA, the CDR3 is TGTGCCAGCAGCACGACTAGCGGGAGCTACAATGAGCAGTTCTTC.

The chain employs TRBV20-1 and TRBJ1-4; no definite D call. Trimming left V 2 bases short and J 7 bases short, with 5 bases between. In germline, CDR1 is DFQATT, CDR2 SNEGSKA (reference sequence). The CDR3 covers 11 residues. The DNA of the CDR3 is TGCAGTGCTAGATTGGCTGAAAAACTGTTTTTT. It encodes CSARLAEKLFF.

The chain employs TRBV27 and TRBJ1-5; no firm D call. This CDR3 contains 13 residues. Germline V gene data show CDR1 as MNHEY and CDR2 as SMNVEV (reference sequence). V lost 3 bases and J lost 1, with 4 bases in between. The CDR3: CASSLSSNQPQHF. The CDR3 coding sequence is TGTGCCAGCAGTTTGTCAAGCAATCAGCCCCAGCATTTT.

This sequence joins TRBV9 and TRBJ1-1; possibly TRBD1 for D (5 bases). The CDR3 consists of 13 residues. CDR1 and CDR2 (germline): SGDLS, YYNGEE. The V gene lost 5 bases and the J gene lost 5 bases, with 13 bases spanning the gap. DNA of the CDR3: TGTGCCAGCAGTGCAGGGTCTTCGACTGAAGCTTTCTTT. Its translation is CASSAGSSTEAFF.

This chain uses TRBV5-1 with TRBJ1-1, with D unclear. Germline V gene data show CDR1 as SGHRS and CDR2 as YFSETQ. This CDR3 region has 16 residues. The ends were cut back, 0 bases at V and 4 bases at J, with 16 bases in the middle. CDR3 in DNA: TGCGCCAGCAGCTTGGCCCATGGGCACTGGTCCACTGAAGCTTTCTTT. As protein: CASSLAHGHWSTEAFF.

This chain joins TRBV29-1 and TRBJ1-1; 7 nucleotides match TRBD1. The CDR3 is 12 amino acids. Trimming at V came to 5 bases and at J to 1 base, leaving 1 base not matched to a gene. Germline assignment: CDR1 SQVTM and CDR2 ANQGSEA. DNA for the CDR3: TGCAGCGTTTGGACAGGGAACACTGAAGCTTTCTTT. Its translation: CSVWTGNTEAFF. Combining the CDR3 with reference TRBV29-1 and TRBJ1-1 gives the whole variable domain SAVISQKPSRDICQRGTSLTIQCQVDSQVTMMFWYRQQPGQSLTLIATANQGSEATYESGFVIDKFPISRPNLTFSTLTVSNMSPEDSSIYLCSVWTGNTEAFFGQGTRLTVV.

This chain joins TRBV7-9 and TRBJ2-1; 9 bases align to TRBD2. Germline lookup yields CDR1 SEHNR and CDR2 FQNEAQ (reference sequence). The CDR3 extends over 18 amino acids. After removal of 2 bases from V and 5 bases from J, the junction contained 13 bases not matched to a gene. This CDR3 is CASSLFGSGRVGNNEQFF. CDR3 bases: TGTGCCAGCAGCTTATTTGGTAGCGGGAGAGTAGGGAACAATGAGCAGTTCTTC.

This clone was found a few times. This sequence joins TRBV30 and TRBJ2-7; TRBD2 matches at 10 bases. J was trimmed by 4 bases and V by 1 base; bases with no gene match: 4. The length of the CDR3 is 14 residues. Germline CDR1 and CDR2: GTSNPN and SVGIG (reference sequence). The CDR3 loop is CAWSETSGFYEQYF. The CDR3 DNA reads TGTGCCTGGAGTGAGACTAGCGGGTTTTACGAGCAGTACTTC.

This rearrangement joins TRBV5-8 to TRBJ1-1; the D gene is possibly TRBD1 (5 bases). This CDR3 contains 17 residues. The V gene lost 0 bases and the J gene lost 4 bases, with 19 bases spanning the gap. Germline V gene data show CDR1 as SGHTS and CDR2 as YDEGEE. The CDR3 spells CASSLAIVGGLFTEAFF. In DNA form, the CDR3 reads TGTGCCAGCAGCTTGGCCATCGTTGGGGGACTGTTCACTGAAGCTTTCTTT.

V and J are TRBV5-4 and TRBJ1-1; 7 bases are a match to TRBD1. V was pared by 5 bases and J by 0 bases, with 13 bases of the junction left unmatched. The CDR3 covers 17 residues. From germline, CDR1 is SGHNT and CDR2 YYREEE (reference sequence). The CDR3 reads CASRPLQGWGMNTEAFF. The CDR3 coding sequence is TGTGCCAGCAGACCATTACAGGGGTGGGGCATGAACACTGAAGCTTTCTTT.

The gene calls are TRBV28 and TRBJ2-7, with 7 bases matching TRBD1. This CDR3 contains 12 residues. Germline-derived CDR1 and CDR2 are MDHEN and SYDVKM. The trim removed 6 bases at V and 6 bases at J, leaving 5 bases unmatched. The CDR3 protein is CASRRQGSEQYF. For the CDR3, the DNA is TGTGCCAGCAGACGACAGGGATCCGAGCAGTACTTC.

The V call is TRBV4-2, the J call TRBJ1-4; 11 positions match TRBD1. Germline V gene lookup returns CDR1 LGHNA and CDR2 YNFKEQ. The CDR3 is 15 residues long. Trimming took 4 bases from V and 7 from J; bases not matched to a gene: 5. In nucleotides, the CDR3 is TGTGCCAGCAGCCCCCGGACAGGGGGCTTTGAAAAACTGTTTTTT. Translation: CASSPRTGGFEKLFF.

The chain couples TRBV14 to TRBJ2-1; TRBD1 agrees at 9 bases. Germline V gene data show CDR1 as SGHDN and CDR2 as FVKESK. The CDR3 has 13 residues. Losses at the gene ends were 6 bases for V and 4 bases for J; bases not matched to a gene: 1. CDR3 sequence reads: CASRGQGYNEQFF. The CDR3 DNA is TGTGCCAGCAGGGGACAGGGATACAATGAGCAGTTCTTC.

The chain is built from TRBV7-3 and TRBJ2-6; maybe TRBD1 (6 bases). Trimming cost V 2 bases and J 1 base, with 12 bases left between them. From germline, CDR1 is SGHTA and CDR2 FQGTGA. The CDR3 has 17 amino acids. CDR3 sequence (DNA): TGTGCCAGCAGCTTATTCACAGGGCTTTCTGGGGCCAACGTCCTGACTTTC. Protein product: CASSLFTGLSGANVLTF.

The gene calls are TRBV5-8 and TRBJ2-3; D is ambiguous. Trimming removed 0 bases from V and 6 bases from J, with 8 bases in between. The CDR3 is made up of 13 amino acids. Per germline, CDR1 SGHTS and CDR2 YDEGEE. CDR3 in DNA: TGTGCCAGCAGCTTGGTGTTAGTTGATACGCAGTATTTT. Translated: CASSLVLVDTQYF.